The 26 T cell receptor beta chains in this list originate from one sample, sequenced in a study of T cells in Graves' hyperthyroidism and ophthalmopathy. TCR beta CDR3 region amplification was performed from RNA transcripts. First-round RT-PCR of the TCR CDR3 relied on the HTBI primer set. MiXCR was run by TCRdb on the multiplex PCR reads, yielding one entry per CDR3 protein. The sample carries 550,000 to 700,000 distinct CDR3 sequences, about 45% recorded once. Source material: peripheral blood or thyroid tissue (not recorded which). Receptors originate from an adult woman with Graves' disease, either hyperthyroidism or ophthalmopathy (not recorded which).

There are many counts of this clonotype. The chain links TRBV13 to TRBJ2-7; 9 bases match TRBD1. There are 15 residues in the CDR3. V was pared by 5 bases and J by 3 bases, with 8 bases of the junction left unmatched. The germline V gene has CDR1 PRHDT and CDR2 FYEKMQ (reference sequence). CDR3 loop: CASSLLGTGFYEQYF. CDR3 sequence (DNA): TGTGCCAGCAGCCTCCTGGGGACAGGGTTCTACGAGCAGTACTTC.

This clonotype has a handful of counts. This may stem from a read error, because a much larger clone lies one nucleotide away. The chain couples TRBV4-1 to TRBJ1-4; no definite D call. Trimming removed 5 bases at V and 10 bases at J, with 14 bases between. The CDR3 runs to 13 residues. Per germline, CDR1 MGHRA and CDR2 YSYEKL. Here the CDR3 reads CASSGQVDAKLFF. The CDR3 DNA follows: TGCGCCAGCAGCGGCCAGGTGGATGCAAAACTGTTTTTT.

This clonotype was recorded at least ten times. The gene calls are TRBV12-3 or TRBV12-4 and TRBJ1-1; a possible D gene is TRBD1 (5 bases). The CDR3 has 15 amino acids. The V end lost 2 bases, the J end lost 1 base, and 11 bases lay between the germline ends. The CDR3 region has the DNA TGTGCCAGCAGTTTATGGAGACAGCCGAACACTGAAGCTTTCTTT. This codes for CASSLWRQPNTEAFF.

The CDR3 DNA follows: TGTGCCAGCAGTTATACCAGGGAGGCCTACGAGCAGTACTTC. This translates into CASSYTREAYEQYF. The chain joins TRBV27 to TRBJ2-7; D may be TRBD2 (6 bases). From germline, CDR1 is MNHEY and CDR2 SMNVEV (reference sequence). V lost 4 bases to trimming and J lost 2 bases, with 12 bases between them. This CDR3 has 14 amino acids.

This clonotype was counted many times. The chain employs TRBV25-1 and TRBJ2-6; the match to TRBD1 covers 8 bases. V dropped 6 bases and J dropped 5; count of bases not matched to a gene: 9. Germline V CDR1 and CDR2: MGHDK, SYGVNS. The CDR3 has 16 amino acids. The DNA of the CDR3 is TGTGCCAGCAGGGACGACAGGGGTTGGCGGGCCAACGTCCTGACTTTC. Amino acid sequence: CASRDDRGWRANVLTF.

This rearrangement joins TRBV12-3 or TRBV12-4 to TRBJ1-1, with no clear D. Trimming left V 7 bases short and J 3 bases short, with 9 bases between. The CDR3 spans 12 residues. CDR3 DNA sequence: TGTGCCAGCAAGCGGGATTACACTGAAGCTTTCTTT. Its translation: CASKRDYTEAFF.

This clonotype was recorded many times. The CDR3 reads CASSRLARDYEQYF. The CDR3 nucleotides read TGCGCCAGCAGCCGACTAGCGAGAGACTACGAGCAGTACTTC. The chain has TRBV4-1 and TRBJ2-7; 8 nucleotides line up with TRBD2. J lost 3 bases, V lost 4 bases, and 5 bases had no gene match. The CDR3 spans 14 residues. The germline V gene has CDR1 MGHRA and CDR2 YSYEKL.

The chain's CDR3 is CASSRQDYEQYF. In DNA form, the CDR3 reads TGTGCCAGCAGTCGGCAGGACTACGAGCAGTACTTC. The chain links TRBV28 to TRBJ2-7; D is unclear. The V gene's germline CDR1 is MDHEN and CDR2 SYDVKM. This CDR3 comprises 12 residues. V shed 5 bases and J shed 3 bases, with 8 bases lying between them.

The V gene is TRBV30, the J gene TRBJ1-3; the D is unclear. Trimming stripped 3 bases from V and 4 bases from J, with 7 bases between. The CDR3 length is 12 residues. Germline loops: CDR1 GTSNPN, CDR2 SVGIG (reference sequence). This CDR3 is CAWRDSGNTIYF. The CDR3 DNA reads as TGTGCCTGGAGGGACTCGGGAAACACCATATATTTT.

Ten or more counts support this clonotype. Here the CDR3 reads CASSLGTEPVYGYTF. CDR3 nucleotide sequence: TGTGCCAGCAGCTTAGGGACTGAACCCGTCTATGGCTACACCTTC. The chain has TRBV7-9 and TRBJ1-2, with D uncertain. Looked up from germline, CDR1 is SEHNR and CDR2 is FQNEAQ (reference sequence). The V gene lost 1 base and the J gene lost 4 bases, with 13 bases spanning the gap. CDR3 length equals 15 residues.

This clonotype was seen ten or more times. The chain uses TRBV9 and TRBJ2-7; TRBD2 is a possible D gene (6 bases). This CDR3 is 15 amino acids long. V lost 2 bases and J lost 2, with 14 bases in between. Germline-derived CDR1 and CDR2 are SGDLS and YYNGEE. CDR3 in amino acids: CASSVGWDSAYEQYF. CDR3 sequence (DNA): TGTGCCAGCAGCGTGGGGTGGGACTCCGCCTACGAGCAGTACTTC.

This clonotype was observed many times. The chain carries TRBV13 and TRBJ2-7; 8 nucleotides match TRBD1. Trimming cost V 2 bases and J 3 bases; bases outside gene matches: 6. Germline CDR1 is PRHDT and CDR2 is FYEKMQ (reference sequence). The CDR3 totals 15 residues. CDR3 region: CASSLLLGQGYEQYF. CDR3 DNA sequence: TGTGCCAGCAGCTTATTACTCGGACAGGGCTACGAGCAGTACTTC.

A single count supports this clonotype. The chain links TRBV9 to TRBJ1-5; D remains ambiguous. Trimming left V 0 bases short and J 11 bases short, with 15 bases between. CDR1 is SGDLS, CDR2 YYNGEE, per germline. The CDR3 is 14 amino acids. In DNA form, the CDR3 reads TGTGCCAGCAGCGTAGGAGGGTCACAAGAGACCCAGCATTTT. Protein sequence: CASSVGGSQETQHF.

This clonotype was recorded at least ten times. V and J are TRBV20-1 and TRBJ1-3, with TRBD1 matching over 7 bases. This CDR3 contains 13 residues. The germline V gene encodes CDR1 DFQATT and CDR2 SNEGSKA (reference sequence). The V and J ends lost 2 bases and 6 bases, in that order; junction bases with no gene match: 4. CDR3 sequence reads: CSARRQGQNTIYF. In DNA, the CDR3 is TGCAGTGCTAGAAGACAGGGCCAAAACACCATATATTTT.

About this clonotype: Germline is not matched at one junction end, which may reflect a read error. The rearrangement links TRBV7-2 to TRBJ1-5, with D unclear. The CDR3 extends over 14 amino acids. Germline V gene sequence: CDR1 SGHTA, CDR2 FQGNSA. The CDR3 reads CVSSSGLSNQPQHF. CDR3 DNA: TGTGTCAGCAGCTCCGGACTGAGTAATCAGCCCCAGCATTTT.

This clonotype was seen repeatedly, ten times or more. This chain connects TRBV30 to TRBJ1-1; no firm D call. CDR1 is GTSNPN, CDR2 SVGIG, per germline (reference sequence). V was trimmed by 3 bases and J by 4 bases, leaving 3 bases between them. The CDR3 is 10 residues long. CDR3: CAWRGTEAFF. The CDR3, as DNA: TGTGCCTGGAGAGGCACTGAAGCTTTCTTT.

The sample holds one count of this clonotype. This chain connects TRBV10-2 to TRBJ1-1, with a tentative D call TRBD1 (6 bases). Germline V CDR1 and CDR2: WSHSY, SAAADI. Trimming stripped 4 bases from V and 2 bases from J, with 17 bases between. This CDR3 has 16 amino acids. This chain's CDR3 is CASSASGGAGNTEAFF. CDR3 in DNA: TGCGCCAGCAGTGCTAGCGGGGGCGCGGGTAACACTGAAGCTTTCTTT.

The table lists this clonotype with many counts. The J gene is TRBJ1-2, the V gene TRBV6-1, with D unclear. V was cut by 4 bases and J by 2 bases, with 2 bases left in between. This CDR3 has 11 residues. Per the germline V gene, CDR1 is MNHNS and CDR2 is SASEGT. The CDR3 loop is CASSANYGYTF. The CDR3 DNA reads TGTGCCAGCAGTGCGAACTATGGCTACACCTTC.

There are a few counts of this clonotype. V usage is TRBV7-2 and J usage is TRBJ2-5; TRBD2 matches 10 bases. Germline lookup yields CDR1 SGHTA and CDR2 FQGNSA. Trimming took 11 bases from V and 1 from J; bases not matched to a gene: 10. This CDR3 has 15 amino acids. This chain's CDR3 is CACAGVAGGQETQYF. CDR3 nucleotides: TGTGCCTGCGCGGGAGTAGCGGGAGGCCAAGAGACCCAGTACTTC.

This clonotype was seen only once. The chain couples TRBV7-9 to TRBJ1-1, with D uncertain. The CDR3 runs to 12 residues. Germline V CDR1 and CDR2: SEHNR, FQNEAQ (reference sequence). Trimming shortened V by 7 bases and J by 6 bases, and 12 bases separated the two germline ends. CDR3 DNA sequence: TGTGCCAGCACCTACGTTGGGGCTGAAGCTTTCTTT. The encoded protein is CASTYVGAEAFF.

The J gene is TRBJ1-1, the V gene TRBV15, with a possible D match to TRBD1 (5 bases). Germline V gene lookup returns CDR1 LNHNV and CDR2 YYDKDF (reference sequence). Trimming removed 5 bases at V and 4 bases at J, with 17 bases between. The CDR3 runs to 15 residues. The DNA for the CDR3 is TGTGCCACCAGCCCCGGTGTCCAGGGTGGCACTGAAGCTTTCTTT. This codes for CATSPGVQGGTEAFF.

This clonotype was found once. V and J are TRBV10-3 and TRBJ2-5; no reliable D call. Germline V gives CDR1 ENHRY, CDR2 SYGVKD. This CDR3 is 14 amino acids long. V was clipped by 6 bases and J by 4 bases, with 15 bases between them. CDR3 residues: CAISVERRGETQYF. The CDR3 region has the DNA TGTGCCATCAGCGTTGAAAGGAGAGGAGAGACCCAGTACTTC.

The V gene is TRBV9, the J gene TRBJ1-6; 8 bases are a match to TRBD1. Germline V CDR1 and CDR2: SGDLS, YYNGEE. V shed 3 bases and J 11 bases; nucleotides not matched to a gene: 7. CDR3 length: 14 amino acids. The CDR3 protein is CASSDRTGLPPLHF. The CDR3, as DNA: TGTGCCAGCAGCGATCGGACAGGGCTGCCACCCCTCCACTTT.

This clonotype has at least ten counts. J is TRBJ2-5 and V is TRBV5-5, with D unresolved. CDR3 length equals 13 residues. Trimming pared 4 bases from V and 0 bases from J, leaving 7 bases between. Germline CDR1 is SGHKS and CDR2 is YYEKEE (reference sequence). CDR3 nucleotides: TGTGCCAGCAGCCCACCCAACCAAGAGACCCAGTACTTC. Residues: CASSPPNQETQYF.

CDR3 amino acids: CASQTVPNQPQHF. CDR3 in DNA: TGTGCCAGCCAGACAGTGCCCAATCAGCCCCAGCATTTT. The rearrangement joins TRBV2 to TRBJ1-5, with TRBD1 as a possible D gene (5 bases). With 8 bases removed from V and 3 bases from J, the gap between germline ends came to 11 bases. The germline V gene has CDR1 SNHLY and CDR2 FYNNEI. The CDR3 runs 13 residues. Complete variable domain (other parts from reference TRBV2 and TRBJ1-5): EPEVTQTPSHQVTQMGQEVILRCVPISNHLYFYWYRQILGQKVEFLVSFYNNEISEKSEIFDDQFSVERPDGSNFTLKIRSTKLEDSAMYFCASQTVPNQPQHFGDGTRLSIL.

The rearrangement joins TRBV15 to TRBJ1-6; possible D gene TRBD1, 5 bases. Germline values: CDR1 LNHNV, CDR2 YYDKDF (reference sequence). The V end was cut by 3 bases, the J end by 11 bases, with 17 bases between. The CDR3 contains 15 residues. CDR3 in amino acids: CATSRAPGTGTPLHF. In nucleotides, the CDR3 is TGTGCCACCAGCAGGGCTCCGGGGACGGGGACACCCCTCCACTTT.